This is a list of T cell receptor beta chains from one sample in a study of regulatory T cells in long-lasting Graves disease. Using its own MiXCR run on the multiplex PCR reads, TCRdb lists one record per CDR3 protein. Counted here are 250,000 to 300,000 distinct CDR3 sequences, approximately 20% occurring once; the ten biggest clones make up about 15%. The same sample was also studied in work on T cells in Graves' hyperthyroidism and ophthalmopathy.

The sequencing here drew on peripheral blood mononuclear cells (PBMCs), taken at new diagnosis, from a patient treated with antithyroid drugs. The origin of the receptors is a woman aged 30 to 39 with Graves disease. CDR3s include the opening cysteine and the closing phenylalanine or tryptophan. A D gene is named only where the DNA matches it firmly. Where a row states a size, it is once, few, many or the class of an expanded clone; other rows omit it.

.	TRBV10-2	TRBJ2-2	14	few	TGCGCCAGCAGTGAGTCGGGCAGCACCGGGGAGCTGTTTTTT	CASSESGSTGELFF
TRBD1	TRBV15	TRBJ1-4	15	.	TGTGCCACCAGCGGAACAGGGGCCTCGAATGAAAAACTGTTTTTT	CATSGTGASNEKLFF
TRBD2	TRBV18	TRBJ2-5	16	many	TGTGCCAGCTCACCACCGCAGGGACTAGTGGAAGAGACCCAGTACTTC	CASSPPQGLVEETQYF
.	TRBV5-6	TRBJ1-3	13	many	TGTGCCAGCAGCTTGGGGGCAGGAAACACCATATATTTT	CASSLGAGNTIYF
TRBD2	TRBV6-1	TRBJ2-2	15	many	TGTGCCAGTACACCCGGGACTAGCGGGCCCGGGGAGCTGTTTTTT	CASTPGTSGPGELFF
.	TRBV4-1	TRBJ2-3	12	.	TGCGCCAGCAGCCAAGCTTTAAATACGCAGTATTTT	CASSQALNTQYF
TRBD1	TRBV6-1	TRBJ1-5	15	many	TGTGCCAGCAGTACCGGGACAGGGGTCGGTCAGCCCCAGCATTTT	CASSTGTGVGQPQHF
TRBD1	TRBV6-1	TRBJ2-5	17	many	TGTGCCAGCAGCCAGGGGGGACAGGGGGCGCATTTGGAGACCCAGTACTTC	CASSQGGQGAHLETQYF
TRBD1	TRBV15	TRBJ2-2	16	.	TGTGCCACCAATCCTACCCAGGGGGCGAACACCGGGGAGCTGTTTTTT	CATNPTQGANTGELFF
TRBD2	TRBV20-1	TRBJ2-7	14	.	TGCAGTGCTAGCGGGGGGGTGCGGACCTACGAGCAGTACTTC	CSASGGVRTYEQYF
.	TRBV24-1	TRBJ2-3	14	many	TGTGCCACCAGTGATGAAGAAGCCACAGATACGCAGTATTTT	CATSDEEATDTQYF
.	TRBV12-3/TRBV12-4	TRBJ1-5	13	many	TGTGCCAGCAGTCTCAGGGGCCCTCAGCCCCAGCATTTT	CASSLRGPQPQHF
.	TRBV7-9	TRBJ2-7	13	many	TGTGCCAGCAGCCCGGACACGACCTACGAGCAGTACTTC	CASSPDTTYEQYF
.	TRBV5-1	TRBJ1-2	16	many	TGCGCCAGCAGCGCGTCTCAGGGGCGGGGTAACTATGGCTACACCTTC	CASSASQGRGNYGYTF
.	TRBV20-1	TRBJ1-5	15	many	TGCAGTGCTAGAGATCTCTTAGGTAGCAATCAGCCCCAGCATTTT	CSARDLLGSNQPQHF
.	TRBV7-2	TRBJ1-2	15	many	TGTGCCAGCAGCTCCGGACAGCCTCCTGGCTATGGCTACACCTTC	CASSSGQPPGYGYTF
.	TRBV5-5	TRBJ2-3	14	many	TGTGCCAGCAGCTCGACGGCGGGGAGAGATACGCAGTATTTT	CASSSTAGRDTQYF
.	TRBV20-1	TRBJ1-1	12	many	TGCAGTGCTAGCCTGGTGAACACTGAAGCTTTCTTT	CSASLVNTEAFF
.	TRBV7-9	TRBJ1-1	13	many	TGTGCCAGCAGCTTAGGGCAGGGGAGCGAAGCTTTCTTT	CASSLGQGSEAFF
TRBD2	TRBV5-4	TRBJ2-4	14	many	TGTGCCAGCAGCCCATGGGAGGGTAGGAACATTCAGTACTTC	CASSPWEGRNIQYF
TRBD2	TRBV28	TRBJ2-1	15	many	TGTGCCAGCAGCATCCGACTAGCGGGGGACAATGAGCAGTTCTTC	CASSIRLAGDNEQFF
TRBD1	TRBV20-1	TRBJ1-1	17	many	TGCAGTGCCAGACGGTACAGGGGAAGTTCGTTGAACACTGAAGCTTTCTTT	CSARRYRGSSLNTEAFF
TRBD2	TRBV19	TRBJ2-2	15	.	TGTGCCAGTAGAGCGGCTAGCGGGGCGGCCGGGGAGCTGCTTTTT	CASRAASGAAGELLF
TRBD1	TRBV3-1	TRBJ1-4	17	.	TGTGCCAGCAGCCATCCCAAGGCCACAGGGGAAGGTGAAAAACTGTTTTTT	CASSHPKATGEGEKLFF
.	TRBV6-1	TRBJ1-5	15	many	TGTGCCAGCAGTGAAAAGGGGTTGAGCAATCAGCCCCAGCATTTT	CASSEKGLSNQPQHF
.	TRBV3-1	TRBJ1-4	14	many	TGTGCCAGCAGAAGGGGCGCAGCTAATGAAAAACTGTTTTTT	CASRRGAANEKLFF
TRBD2	TRBV12-3/TRBV12-4	TRBJ2-3	18	many	TGTGCCAGCAGTCCGGGGACTAGCGGGGGCCAAGAAGAAGATACGCAGTATTTT	CASSPGTSGGQEEDTQYF
TRBD1	TRBV2	TRBJ1-4	14	few	TGTGCCAGCAATCCACAGGGGACTAATGAAAAACTGTTTTTT	CASNPQGTNEKLFF
.	TRBV7-3	TRBJ2-7	15	many	TGTGCCAGCAGCGCGGCCGGGGAGCGGGCCTACGAGCAGTACTTC	CASSAAGERAYEQYF
TRBD1	TRBV6-2/TRBV6-3	TRBJ1-4	14	few	TGTGCCAGCAGTTCTCAGGGGGGGGAAGAAAAACTGTTTTTT	CASSSQGGEEKLFF
.	TRBV25-1	TRBJ1-2	12	many	TGTGCCAGCAGTGAATACCCCGGTGGCTACACCTTC	CASSEYPGGYTF
TRBD2	TRBV6-1	TRBJ2-5	15	many	TGTGCCAGCAGACCAAGCGGGGGGGCCACAGAGACCCAGTACTTC	CASRPSGGATETQYF
TRBD1	TRBV6-4	TRBJ1-1	14	many	TGTGCCAGCAGTGACTCGACAGGGTCTACTGAAGCTTTCTTT	CASSDSTGSTEAFF
.	TRBV10-2	TRBJ2-5	13	many	TGCGCCAGCAGTGAGGAGGCAATGGAGACCCAGTACTTC	CASSEEAMETQYF
TRBD1	TRBV28	TRBJ1-6	15	many	TGTGCCAGCACCCAACCGGGACAGGGTGGATCACCCCTCCACTTT	CASTQPGQGGSPLHF
TRBD1	TRBV19	TRBJ1-1	12	.	TGTGCCAGTATACGACAGGGGGCGGAAGCTTTCTTT	CASIRQGAEAFF
.	TRBV12-3/TRBV12-4	TRBJ1-5	14	many	TGTGCCAGCAGTTTAGCGGAGGAATATCAGCCCCAGCATTTT	CASSLAEEYQPQHF
TRBD1	TRBV13	TRBJ1-6	17	many	TGTGCCAGCAGCTTAGCGGGGGGTTTAACAGGGGGTTCACCCCTCCACTTT	CASSLAGGLTGGSPLHF
TRBD1	TRBV11-1	TRBJ1-5	16	.	TGTGCCAGCAGCTCAACCGGGACAGGTCTAGATCAGCCCCAGCATTTT	CASSSTGTGLDQPQHF
.	TRBV19	TRBJ1-2	13	many	TGTGCCAGTAGTCCCGAATACAACTATGGCTACACCTTC	CASSPEYNYGYTF
TRBD2	TRBV5-1	TRBJ2-1	13	many	TGCGCCAGCAGCTTGGCTAGCGGGGCGGACCAGTTCTTC	CASSLASGADQFF
.	TRBV13	TRBJ1-4	15	many	TGCGCCAGCAGCTTGGAGGCGGTACCTAATGAAAAACTGTTTTTT	CASSLEAVPNEKLFF
.	TRBV7-6	TRBJ2-2	15	many	TGTGCCAGCAGCTTAGACAGCGCGAACACCGGGGAGCTGTTTTTT	CASSLDSANTGELFF
.	TRBV7-2	TRBJ2-1	13	many	TGTGCCAGCAGCTTAGGACGGACCCCGCGGCAGTTCTTC	CASSLGRTPRQFF
.	TRBV7-9	TRBJ1-2	14	.	TGTGCCAGCAGTCGGGCGGCGGTACTCTATGGCTACACCTTC	CASSRAAVLYGYTF
TRBD1	TRBV4-1	TRBJ2-7	14	few	TGCGCCAGCAGCCGAGGACAGGGACCCAACGAGCAGTACTTC	CASSRGQGPNEQYF